This T cell receptor beta chain originates from a study of T cell responses to AZD1222 COVID-19 vaccine. Broader study findings: Among AZD1222 vaccinees, only 5 to 7 were seropositive at baseline. Regions 160-218 and 743-854 dominated among vaccine-associated CD4 TCRs spanning spike. Clonal diversity may have been underestimated, and the donors were mostly white British, with more females than males. An increase in Spike-specific TCR breadth and depth was observed after two AZD1222 doses.

The method was immunoSEQ multiplex PCR; TCRdb's version includes in-frame clones alone and lacks a portion of them. This table holds 89,000 or so clones, 75% to 95% found once. With regard to this clone: Its antigen is unidentified.

CDR1 and CDR2 from the germline V gene are MNHEY and SVGAGI. Trimming pared 4 bases from V and 1 base from J, leaving 17 bases between. The CDR3 is made up of 16 amino acids. The chain couples TRBV6-5 to TRBJ2-7; perhaps TRBD2 as D (6 bases). The sequenced sample was peripheral blood, obtained 28 days after the second AZD1222 dose. The source of this sequence is an adult who received the AZD1222 COVID-19 vaccine. The CDR3 sequence: CASSLTTSYGSYEQYF. DNA of the CDR3: TGTGCCAGCAGTTTGACCACTAGCTACGGTTCCTACGAGCAGTACTTC.